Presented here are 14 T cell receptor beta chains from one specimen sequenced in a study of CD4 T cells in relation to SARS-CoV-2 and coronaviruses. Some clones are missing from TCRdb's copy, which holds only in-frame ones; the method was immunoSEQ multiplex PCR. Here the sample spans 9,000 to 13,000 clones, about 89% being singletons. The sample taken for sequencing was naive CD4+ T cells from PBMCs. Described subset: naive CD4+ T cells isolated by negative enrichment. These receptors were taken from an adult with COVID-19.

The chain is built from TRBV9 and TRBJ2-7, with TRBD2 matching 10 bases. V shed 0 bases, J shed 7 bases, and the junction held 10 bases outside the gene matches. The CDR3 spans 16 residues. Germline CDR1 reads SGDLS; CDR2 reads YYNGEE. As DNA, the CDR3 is TGTGCCAGCAGCGTAGGCAGCGGGGGGGCCGTCGATGAGCAGTACTTC. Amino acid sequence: CASSVGSGGAVDEQYF. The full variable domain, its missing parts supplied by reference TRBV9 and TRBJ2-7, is DSGVTQTPKHLITATGQRVTLRCSPRSGDLSVYWYQQSLDQGLQFLIQYYNGEERAKGNILERFSAQQFPDLHSELNLSSLELGDSALYFCASSVGSGGAVDEQYFGPGTRLTVT.

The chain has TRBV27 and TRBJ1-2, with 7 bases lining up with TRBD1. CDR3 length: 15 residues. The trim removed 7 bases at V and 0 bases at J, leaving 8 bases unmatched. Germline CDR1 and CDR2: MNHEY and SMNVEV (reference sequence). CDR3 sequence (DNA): TGTGCCAGCAACCTACAGGGGCCGGCTAACTATGGCTACACCTTC. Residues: CASNLQGPANYGYTF.

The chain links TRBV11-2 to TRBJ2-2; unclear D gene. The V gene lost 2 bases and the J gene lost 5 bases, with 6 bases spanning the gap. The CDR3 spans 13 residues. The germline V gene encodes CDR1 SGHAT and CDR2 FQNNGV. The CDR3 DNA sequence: TGTGCCAGCAGCTTAATCCAGACCGGGGAGCTGTTTTTT. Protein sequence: CASSLIQTGELFF.

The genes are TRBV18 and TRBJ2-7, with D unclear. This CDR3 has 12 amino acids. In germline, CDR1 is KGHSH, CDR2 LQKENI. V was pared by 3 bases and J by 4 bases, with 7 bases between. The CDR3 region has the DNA TGTGCCAGCTCACCGACACTTTACGAGCAGTACTTC. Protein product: CASSPTLYEQYF.

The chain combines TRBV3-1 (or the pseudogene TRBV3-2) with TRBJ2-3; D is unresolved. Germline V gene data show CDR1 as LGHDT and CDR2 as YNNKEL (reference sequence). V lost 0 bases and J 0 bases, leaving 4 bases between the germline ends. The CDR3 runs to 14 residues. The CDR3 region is CASSQDGSTDTQYF. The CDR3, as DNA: TGTGCCAGCAGCCAAGATGGGAGCACAGATACGCAGTATTTT.

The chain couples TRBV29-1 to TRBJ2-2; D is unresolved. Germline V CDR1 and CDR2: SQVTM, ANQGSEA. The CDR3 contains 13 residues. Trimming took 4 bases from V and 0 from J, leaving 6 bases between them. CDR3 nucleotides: TGCAGCGTTGGAGTCACGAACACCGGGGAGCTGTTTTTT. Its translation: CSVGVTNTGELFF.

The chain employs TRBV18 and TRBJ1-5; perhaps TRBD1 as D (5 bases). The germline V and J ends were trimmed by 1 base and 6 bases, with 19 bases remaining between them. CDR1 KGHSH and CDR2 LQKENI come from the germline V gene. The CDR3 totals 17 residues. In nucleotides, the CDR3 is TGTGCCAGCTCACCACGGGAAGGGAAAGGGGCCTCTCAGCCCCAGCATTTT. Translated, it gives CASSPREGKGASQPQHF.

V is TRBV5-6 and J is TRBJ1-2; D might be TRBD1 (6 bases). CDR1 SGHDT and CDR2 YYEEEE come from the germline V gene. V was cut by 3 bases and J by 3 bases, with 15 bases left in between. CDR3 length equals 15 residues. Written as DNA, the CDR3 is TGTGCCAGCAGCTCCTCTGTACAGGGAGACTATGGCTACACCTTC. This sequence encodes CASSSSVQGDYGYTF. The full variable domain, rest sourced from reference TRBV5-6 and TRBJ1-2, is DAGVTQSPTHLIKTRGQQVTLRCSPKSGHDTVSWYQQALGQGPQFIFQYYEEEERQRGNFPDRFSGHQFPNYSSELNVNALLLGDSALYLCASSSSVQGDYGYTFGSGTRLTVV.

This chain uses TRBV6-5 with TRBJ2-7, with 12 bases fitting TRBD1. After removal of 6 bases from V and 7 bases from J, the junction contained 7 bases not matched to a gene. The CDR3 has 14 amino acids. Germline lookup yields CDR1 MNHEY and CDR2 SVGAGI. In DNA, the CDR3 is TGTGCCAGCAGGAGGGACAGGGGGCTTGATGAGCAGTACTTC. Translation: CASRRDRGLDEQYF.

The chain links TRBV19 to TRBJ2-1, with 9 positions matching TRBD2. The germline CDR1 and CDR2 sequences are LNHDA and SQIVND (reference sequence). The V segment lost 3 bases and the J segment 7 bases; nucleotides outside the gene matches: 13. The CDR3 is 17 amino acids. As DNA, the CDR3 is TGTGCCAGTAGTATTCCTACTAGCGGGCCGTCCGGGAATGAGCAGTTCTTC. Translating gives CASSIPTSGPSGNEQFF.

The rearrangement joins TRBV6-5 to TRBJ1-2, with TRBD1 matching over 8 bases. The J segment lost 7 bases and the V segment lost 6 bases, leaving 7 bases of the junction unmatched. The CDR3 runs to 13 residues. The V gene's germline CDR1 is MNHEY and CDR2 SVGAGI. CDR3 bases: TGTGCCAGCAGGCGGACAGGGCAATCTGGCTACACCTTC. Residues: CASRRTGQSGYTF.

CDR3: CASSTVGGESEAFF. The DNA of the CDR3 is TGTGCCAGCAGTACCGTCGGGGGCGAGAGTGAAGCTTTCTTT. This chain joins TRBV6-2 or TRBV6-3 and TRBJ1-1, with D possibly matching TRBD1 (6 bases). The CDR3 contains 14 residues. V dropped 5 bases and J dropped 7 bases, with 17 bases sitting between them. The germline V gene encodes CDR1 MNHEY and CDR2 SVGEGT.

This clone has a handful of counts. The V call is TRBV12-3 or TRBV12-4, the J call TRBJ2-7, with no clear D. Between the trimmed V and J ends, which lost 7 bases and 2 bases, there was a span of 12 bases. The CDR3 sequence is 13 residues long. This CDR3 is CASTLTPPYEQYF. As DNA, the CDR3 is TGTGCCAGCACCCTGACACCACCCTACGAGCAGTACTTC.

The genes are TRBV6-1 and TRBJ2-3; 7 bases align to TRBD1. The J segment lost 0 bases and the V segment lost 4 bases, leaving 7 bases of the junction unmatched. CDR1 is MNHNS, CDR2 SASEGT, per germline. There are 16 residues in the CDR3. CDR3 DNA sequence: TGTGCCAGCAGTGGAGGTCGGGGACAGAGCACAGATACGCAGTATTTT. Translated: CASSGGRGQSTDTQYF.